This is a list of T cell receptor beta chains from one sample in a study of blood T cell repertoires in COVID-19. Data came from immunoSEQ multiplex PCR; TCRdb stores just in-frame clones and leaves some out. The table has 110,000 or so clones, roughly four fifths seen once. Sequenced input: peripheral blood. These receptors came from a woman between 70 and 85 years old with acute or convalescent COVID-19. Both conserved end residues are part of each CDR3. Fields, in order: D gene, V gene, J gene, clone size, CDR3 DNA, CDR3 protein. The D gene is left open where the match is weak. Not every row has a clone size; where given, it reads once, few, many or a size class.

d_gene: -
v_gene: TRBV15
j_gene: TRBJ2-3
abundance: -
CDR3nt: TGTGCCACCAGCCAGACTAGGGCAGATACGCAGTATTTT
CDR3aa: CATSQTRADTQYF

d_gene: TRBD1
v_gene: TRBV29-1
j_gene: TRBJ1-3
abundance: -
CDR3nt: TGCAGCGTTGCGCCGGACAGGGGGCAAGGAAACACCATATATTTT
CDR3aa: CSVAPDRGQGNTIYF

d_gene: -
v_gene: TRBV10-3
j_gene: TRBJ1-5
abundance: -
CDR3nt: TGTGCCATCAGTGAGTGGGGGCGGAACAATCAGCCCCAGCATTTT
CDR3aa: CAISEWGRNNQPQHF

d_gene: -
v_gene: TRBV6-2/TRBV6-3
j_gene: TRBJ2-2
abundance: -
CDR3nt: TGTGCCAGCAGTTACTGGGCAGGGGCAAACGGGGAGCTGTTTTTT
CDR3aa: CASSYWAGANGELFF

d_gene: TRBD1
v_gene: TRBV7-9
j_gene: TRBJ2-2
abundance: -
CDR3nt: TGTGCCAGCAGCCAGGGGGCAGGGACGTCCGGGGAGCTGTTTTTT
CDR3aa: CASSQGAGTSGELFF

d_gene: -
v_gene: TRBV11-2
j_gene: TRBJ1-2
abundance: -
CDR3nt: TGTGCCAGCAGCTCATACCGGGAAGCCTCTGATGGCTACACCTTC
CDR3aa: CASSSYREASDGYTF

d_gene: -
v_gene: TRBV2
j_gene: TRBJ1-6
abundance: -
CDR3nt: TGTGCCAGCACCTGGGGCTCAAATTCACCCCTCCACTTT
CDR3aa: CASTWGSNSPLHF

d_gene: TRBD2
v_gene: TRBV7-9
j_gene: TRBJ2-1
abundance: -
CDR3nt: TGTGCCAGCAGCTTAGCGACTAGCACCTACAATGAGCAGTTCTTC
CDR3aa: CASSLATSTYNEQFF

d_gene: TRBD2
v_gene: TRBV4-1
j_gene: TRBJ2-3
abundance: -
CDR3nt: TGCGCCAGCAGCCAACCGGGACTAGCGGTCACAGATACGCAGTATTTT
CDR3aa: CASSQPGLAVTDTQYF

d_gene: -
v_gene: TRBV6-6
j_gene: TRBJ1-4
abundance: -
CDR3nt: TGTGCCAGCAGTTACTATGGGGCTCCTAATGAAAAACTGTTTTTT
CDR3aa: CASSYYGAPNEKLFF

d_gene: TRBD1
v_gene: TRBV28
j_gene: TRBJ1-4
abundance: once
CDR3nt: TGTGCCAGCAGAGCTCAGGGGGCGCAGGGTGAAAAACTGTTTTTT
CDR3aa: CASRAQGAQGEKLFF

d_gene: TRBD1
v_gene: TRBV4-1
j_gene: TRBJ1-3
abundance: -
CDR3nt: TGCGCCAGCAGCCTTTTTTCCGGGACAGTGGGAAACACCATATATTTT
CDR3aa: CASSLFSGTVGNTIYF

d_gene: -
v_gene: TRBV30
j_gene: TRBJ1-2
abundance: -
CDR3nt: TGTGTAGCTGGTAAGGGGTATGGCTACACCTTC
CDR3aa: CVAGKGYGYTF

d_gene: -
v_gene: TRBV5-3
j_gene: TRBJ2-1
abundance: -
CDR3nt: TGTGCCAGAAGCTTGAATCCTGGGGGCGGGAGTTCCTACAATGAGCAGTTCTTC
CDR3aa: CARSLNPGGGSSYNEQFF

d_gene: -
v_gene: TRBV19
j_gene: TRBJ1-5
abundance: -
CDR3nt: TGTGCCAGTAGTATGGACAGAAGGAATCAGCCCCAGCATTTT
CDR3aa: CASSMDRRNQPQHF

d_gene: TRBD1
v_gene: TRBV28
j_gene: TRBJ2-7
abundance: -
CDR3nt: TGTGCCAGCAGGGCCGCCGGGACAGTCTCCTACGAGCAGTACTTC
CDR3aa: CASRAAGTVSYEQYF

d_gene: TRBD1
v_gene: TRBV5-4
j_gene: TRBJ2-5
abundance: -
CDR3nt: TGTGCCAGCAGCTTGGAGAGGAAGGGACAGGGGGCTCGAGAGACCCAGTACTTC
CDR3aa: CASSLERKGQGARETQYF

d_gene: -
v_gene: TRBV5-1
j_gene: TRBJ2-7
abundance: once
CDR3nt: TGCGCCAGCAGCTTATCACAGGGCCCATCTGGGCAGTACTTC
CDR3aa: CASSLSQGPSGQYF

d_gene: -
v_gene: TRBV7-9
j_gene: TRBJ1-4
abundance: -
CDR3nt: TGTGCCAGCAGCTTAATATCGGGTGGAAATGAAAAACTGTTTTTT
CDR3aa: CASSLISGGNEKLFF

d_gene: -
v_gene: TRBV7-8
j_gene: TRBJ2-5
abundance: -
CDR3nt: TGTGCCAGCAGCTTTACAGAACAAGAGACCCAGTACTTC
CDR3aa: CASSFTEQETQYF

d_gene: TRBD1
v_gene: TRBV30
j_gene: TRBJ1-2
abundance: -
CDR3nt: TGTGCCTCCCTAGGGACAGTCTATGGCTACACCTTC
CDR3aa: CASLGTVYGYTF

d_gene: TRBD1
v_gene: TRBV10-3
j_gene: TRBJ2-7
abundance: -
CDR3nt: TGTGCCATCAGTGGGACAGGGTACGAGCAGTACTTC
CDR3aa: CAISGTGYEQYF

d_gene: TRBD2
v_gene: TRBV7-2
j_gene: TRBJ2-7
abundance: -
CDR3nt: TGTGCCAGCAGTTATAGCGGGGGGGCCTACGAGCAGTACTTC
CDR3aa: CASSYSGGAYEQYF

d_gene: -
v_gene: TRBV4-3
j_gene: TRBJ1-2
abundance: -
CDR3nt: TGCGCCAGCAGCCTCCGACGGGGGGAGGGCTACACCTTC
CDR3aa: CASSLRRGEGYTF

d_gene: -
v_gene: TRBV7-8
j_gene: TRBJ2-7
abundance: -
CDR3nt: TGTGCCAGCAGCTTAGGGTCCGGGGGTCCCACCTACGAGCAGTACTTC
CDR3aa: CASSLGSGGPTYEQYF

d_gene: -
v_gene: TRBV5-4
j_gene: TRBJ2-5
abundance: -
CDR3nt: TGTGTCAGCAGCCAGAATCAAGAGACCCAGTACTTC
CDR3aa: CVSSQNQETQYF

d_gene: TRBD2
v_gene: TRBV19
j_gene: TRBJ2-1
abundance: few
CDR3nt: TGTGCCAGTAGTATCCTAGCGGGGGGGCCTATGAATGAGCAGTTCTTC
CDR3aa: CASSILAGGPMNEQFF

d_gene: TRBD2
v_gene: TRBV28
j_gene: TRBJ2-1
abundance: -
CDR3nt: TGTGCCAGCAGTTCCATTACTAGCGGGAGTGATAGGTTCTTCAATGAGCAGTTCTTC
CDR3aa: CASSSITSGSDRFFNEQFF

d_gene: TRBD1
v_gene: TRBV11-2
j_gene: TRBJ1-3
abundance: -
CDR3nt: TGTGCCAGCAGCCCCGGACAGGGGGCGCTGGGCTCTGGAAACACCATATATTTT
CDR3aa: CASSPGQGALGSGNTIYF

d_gene: TRBD1
v_gene: TRBV5-1
j_gene: TRBJ1-1
abundance: few
CDR3nt: TGCGCCAGCAGCCCCGACAGGGCCCGGGGCACTGAAGCTTTCTTT
CDR3aa: CASSPDRARGTEAFF

d_gene: -
v_gene: TRBV5-1
j_gene: TRBJ1-1
abundance: -
CDR3nt: TGCGCCAGCAGCCGGTCGGGTGGGAACACTGAAGCTTTCTTT
CDR3aa: CASSRSGGNTEAFF

d_gene: TRBD1
v_gene: TRBV12-3/TRBV12-4
j_gene: TRBJ2-7
abundance: -
CDR3nt: TGTGCCAGCAGCAGGACAGGGAGTGTGCAGTACTTC
CDR3aa: CASSRTGSVQYF

d_gene: TRBD1
v_gene: TRBV28
j_gene: TRBJ1-1
abundance: few
CDR3nt: TGTGCCAGCATTAAGATCAGGGGGCGAGGGACTGAAGCTTTCTTT
CDR3aa: CASIKIRGRGTEAFF

d_gene: TRBD2
v_gene: TRBV9
j_gene: TRBJ2-3
abundance: -
CDR3nt: TGTGCCAGCAGCGTGGGACTAGCGGGAGGGACAGATACGCAGTATTTT
CDR3aa: CASSVGLAGGTDTQYF

d_gene: -
v_gene: TRBV5-1
j_gene: TRBJ1-2
abundance: -
CDR3nt: TGCGCCAGCAGCTCCCAACAGGGCCCCTATGGCTACACCTTC
CDR3aa: CASSSQQGPYGYTF

d_gene: TRBD1
v_gene: TRBV4-3
j_gene: TRBJ1-2
abundance: -
CDR3nt: TGCGCCAGCAGCCCCCGGGACAGGGCTAACTATGGCTACACCTTC
CDR3aa: CASSPRDRANYGYTF

d_gene: TRBD1
v_gene: TRBV18
j_gene: TRBJ1-1
abundance: -
CDR3nt: TGTGCCAGCTCACCTCAAATCACAGGGGGCAACGGTGAAGCTTTCTTT
CDR3aa: CASSPQITGGNGEAFF

d_gene: TRBD1
v_gene: TRBV4-3
j_gene: TRBJ2-7
abundance: few
CDR3nt: TGCGCCAGCAGCCAAATATCCAGGGGGAACCACGAGCAGTACTTC
CDR3aa: CASSQISRGNHEQYF

d_gene: -
v_gene: TRBV30
j_gene: TRBJ1-2
abundance: -
CDR3nt: TGTGCCTGGAGTAAGGAGGGGGGCTACACCTTC
CDR3aa: CAWSKEGGYTF

d_gene: -
v_gene: TRBV5-1
j_gene: TRBJ2-5
abundance: -
CDR3nt: TGCGCCAGCAGCTTGGGGGACTTGAGGACCCAGTACTTC
CDR3aa: CASSLGDLRTQYF

d_gene: -
v_gene: TRBV7-7
j_gene: TRBJ2-3
abundance: -
CDR3nt: TGTGCTAGCAGCTTAGGCACTACCGGAGATACGCAGTATTTT
CDR3aa: CASSLGTTGDTQYF

d_gene: -
v_gene: TRBV3-1/TRBV3-2
j_gene: TRBJ2-7
abundance: -
CDR3nt: TGTGCCAGCAGCCAAGATCAGGGTTGGGAGCAGTACTTC
CDR3aa: CASSQDQGWEQYF

d_gene: TRBD2
v_gene: TRBV6-6
j_gene: TRBJ2-2
abundance: few
CDR3nt: TGTGCCAGCACTCAACCGGGACTAGCAAGTGGCCGGGAGCTGTTTTTT
CDR3aa: CASTQPGLASGRELFF